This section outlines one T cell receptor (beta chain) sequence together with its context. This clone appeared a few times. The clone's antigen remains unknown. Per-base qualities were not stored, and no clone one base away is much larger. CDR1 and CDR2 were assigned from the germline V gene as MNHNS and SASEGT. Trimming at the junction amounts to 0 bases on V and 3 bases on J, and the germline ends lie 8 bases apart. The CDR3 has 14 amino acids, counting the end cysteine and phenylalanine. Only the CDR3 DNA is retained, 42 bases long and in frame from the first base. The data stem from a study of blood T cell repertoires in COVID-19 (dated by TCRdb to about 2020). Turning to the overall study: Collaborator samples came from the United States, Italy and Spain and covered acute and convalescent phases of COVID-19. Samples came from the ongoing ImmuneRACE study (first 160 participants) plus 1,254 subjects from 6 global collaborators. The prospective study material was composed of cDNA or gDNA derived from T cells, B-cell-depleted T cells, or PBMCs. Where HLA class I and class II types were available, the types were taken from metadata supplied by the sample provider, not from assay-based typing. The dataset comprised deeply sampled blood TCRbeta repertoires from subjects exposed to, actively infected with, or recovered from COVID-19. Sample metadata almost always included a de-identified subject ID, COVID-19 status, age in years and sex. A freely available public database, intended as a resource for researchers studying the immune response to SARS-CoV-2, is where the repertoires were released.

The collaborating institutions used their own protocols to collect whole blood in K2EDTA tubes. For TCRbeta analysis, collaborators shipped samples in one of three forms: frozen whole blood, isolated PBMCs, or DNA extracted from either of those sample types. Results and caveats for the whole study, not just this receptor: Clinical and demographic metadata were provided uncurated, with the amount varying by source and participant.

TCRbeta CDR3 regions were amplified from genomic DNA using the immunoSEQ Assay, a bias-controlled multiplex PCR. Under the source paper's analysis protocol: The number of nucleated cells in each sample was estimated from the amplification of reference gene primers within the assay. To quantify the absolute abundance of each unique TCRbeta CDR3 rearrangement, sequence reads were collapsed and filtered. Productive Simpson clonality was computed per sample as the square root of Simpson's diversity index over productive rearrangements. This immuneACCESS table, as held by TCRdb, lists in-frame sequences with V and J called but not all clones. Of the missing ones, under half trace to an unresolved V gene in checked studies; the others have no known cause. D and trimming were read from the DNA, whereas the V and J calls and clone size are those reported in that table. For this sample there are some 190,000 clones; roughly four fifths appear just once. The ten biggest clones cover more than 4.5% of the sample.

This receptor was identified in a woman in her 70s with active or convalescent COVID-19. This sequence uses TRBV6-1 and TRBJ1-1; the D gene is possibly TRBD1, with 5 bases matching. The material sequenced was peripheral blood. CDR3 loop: CASSEAGGYTEAFF. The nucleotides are TGTGCCAGCAGTGAAGCGGGGGGTTACACTGAAGCTTTCTTT.